This TCR beta chain was captured in a study of blood T cell repertoires in COVID-19. Overall study: The study drew acute and convalescent COVID-19 samples from the United States, Italy and Spain. The cDNA or gDNA used as material had been derived from T cells, B-cell-depleted T cells, or PBMCs.

Sequenced by immunoSEQ multiplex PCR; TCRdb stores in-frame clones only, minus some. The profile shows 150,000 to 200,000 clones, roughly nine tenths of them singletons. The junction had 6 bases not matched to a gene; V was cut back by 4 bases and J by 6 bases. Germline V gives CDR1 MGHDK, CDR2 SYGVNS. The CDR3 length is 15 residues. In terms of age and location, participants ranged from about 18 to 100 years and lived in about two dozen US areas. Participant-reported clinical history was the basis for cohort assignment. The sample was PBMCs or T cells enriched from blood (not recorded which). The chain combines TRBV25-1 with TRBJ1-2, with 12 bases aligning to TRBD1. The clonotype was recovered from a human donor with acute COVID-19. The donor label of this sample is uncertain. The CDR3 DNA sequence: TGTGCCAGCAGTGTAGGGACAGGGGGCGCCGATGGCTACACCTTC. This encodes CASSVGTGGADGYTF.